A single sample is the source of the 3 T cell receptor beta chains below, sequenced in a study of human T cells and chemical hapten exposure. A single record per CDR3 protein comes from TCRdb applying MiXCR to the 5' RACE reads. Of approximately 150,000 distinct CDR3 sequences in the sample, 3.5% to 5% were seen once. Blood, whole and unfractionated, served as the source for total RNA extraction. These receptors originate from a female donor in good health.

This clonotype occurred many times. CDR3 region: CASSSAIAGSPDTQYF. The CDR3 nucleotides read TGTGCCAGCAGCTCCGCTATAGCGGGGTCCCCGGATACGCAGTATTTT. This sequence joins TRBV13 and TRBJ2-3; 8 nucleotides agree with TRBD2. CDR3 size: 16 residues. Germline trimming cut 4 bases from V and 6 bases from J; bases unmatched to any gene: 12. CDR1 PRHDT and CDR2 FYEKMQ come from the germline V gene (reference sequence). Complete variable domain (other parts from reference TRBV13 and TRBJ2-3): AAGVIQSPRHLIKEKRETATLKCYPIPRHDTVYWYQQGPGQDPQFLISFYEKMQSDKGSIPDRFSAQQFSDYHSELNMSSLELGDSALYFCASSSAIAGSPDTQYFGPGTRLTVL.

Many counts were recorded for this clonotype. V and J are TRBV19 and TRBJ1-5; D ambiguous. From germline, CDR1 is LNHDA and CDR2 SQIVND (reference sequence). The V and J ends lost 3 bases and 1 base respectively, with 7 bases between them. The CDR3 totals 14 residues. CDR3 amino acids: CASSIGQSNQPQHF. The CDR3 coding sequence is TGTGCCAGTAGTATTGGTCAGAGCAATCAGCCCCAGCATTTT.

V and J are TRBV7-8 and TRBJ1-6, with D maybe TRBD1 (5 bases). V dropped 1 base and J dropped 3 bases, with 7 bases sitting between them. This CDR3 spans 15 amino acids. Germline-derived CDR1 and CDR2 are SGHVS and FQNEAQ. CDR3 DNA: TGTGCCAGCAGCTTAGAGGGGTTCTATAATTCACCCCTCCACTTT. Protein product: CASSLEGFYNSPLHF.